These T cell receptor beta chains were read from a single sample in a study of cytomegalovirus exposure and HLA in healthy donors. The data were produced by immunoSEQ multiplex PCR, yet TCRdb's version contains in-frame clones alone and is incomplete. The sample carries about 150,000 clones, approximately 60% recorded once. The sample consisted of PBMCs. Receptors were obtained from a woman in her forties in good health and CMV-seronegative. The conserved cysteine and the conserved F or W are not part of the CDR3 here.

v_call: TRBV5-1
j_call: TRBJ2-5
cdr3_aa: ASSLALAGGPAETQY

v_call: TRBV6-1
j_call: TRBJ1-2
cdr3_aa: ASSEGPANYGYT

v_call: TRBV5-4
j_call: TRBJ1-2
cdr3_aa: ASRGRVVLGYT

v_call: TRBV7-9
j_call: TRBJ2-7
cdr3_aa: ASSLGVLAGVSSYEQY

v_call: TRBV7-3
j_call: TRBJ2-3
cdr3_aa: ASSPPGGGMDTQY

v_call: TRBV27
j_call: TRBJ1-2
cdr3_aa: ASSLSGGNYGYT

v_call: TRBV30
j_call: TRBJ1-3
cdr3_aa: AWSAYGYRGSIY

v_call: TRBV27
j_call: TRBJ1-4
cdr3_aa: ASSFQVNEKLF

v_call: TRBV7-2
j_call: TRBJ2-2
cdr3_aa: ASSLRTGQGSNTGELF

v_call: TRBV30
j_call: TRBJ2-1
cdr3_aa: AWMAGGYNEQF

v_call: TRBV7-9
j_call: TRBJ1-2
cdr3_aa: ASSIARSYGYT

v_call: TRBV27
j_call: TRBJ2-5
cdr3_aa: ASSLFAGLKTQY

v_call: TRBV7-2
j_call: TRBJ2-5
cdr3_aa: ASSGSETQY

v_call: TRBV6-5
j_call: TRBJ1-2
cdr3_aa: ASSTGKWYGYT

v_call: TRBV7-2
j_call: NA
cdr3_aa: ASSRDRGDEQY

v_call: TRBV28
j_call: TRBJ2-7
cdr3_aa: ASSGTYPYEQY

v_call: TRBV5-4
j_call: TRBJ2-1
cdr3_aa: ASSLKAGGHNEQF

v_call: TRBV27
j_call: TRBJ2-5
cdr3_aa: ASSQRDQETQY

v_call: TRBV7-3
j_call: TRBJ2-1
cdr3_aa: ASSPGLAGGEQF

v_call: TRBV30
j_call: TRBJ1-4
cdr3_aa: AWSVKGQGSTEKLF

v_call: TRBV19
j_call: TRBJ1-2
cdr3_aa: ASSPRQTYPSYGYT

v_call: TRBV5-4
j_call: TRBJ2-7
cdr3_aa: ASSLAVAGKSYEQY

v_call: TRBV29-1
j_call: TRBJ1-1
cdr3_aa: SVWGGSSPGTEAF

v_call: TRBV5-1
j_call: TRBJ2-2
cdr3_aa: ASSLGEGPGTGELF

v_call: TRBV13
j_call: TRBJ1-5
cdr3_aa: ASSLGTGVNQPQH

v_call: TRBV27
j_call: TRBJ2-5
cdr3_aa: ASSFTGESKQETQY

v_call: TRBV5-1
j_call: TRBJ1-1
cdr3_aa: ASSEGALAF

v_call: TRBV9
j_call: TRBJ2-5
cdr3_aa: ASSVAPGAHQETQY

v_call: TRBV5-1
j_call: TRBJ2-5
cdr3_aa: ASSFSREGETQY

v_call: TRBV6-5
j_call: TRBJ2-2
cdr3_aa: ASRQGATGELF

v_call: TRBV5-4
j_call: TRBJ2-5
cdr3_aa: ASRESSGEQETQY

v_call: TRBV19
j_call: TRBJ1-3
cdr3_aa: ASRGGKNTIY

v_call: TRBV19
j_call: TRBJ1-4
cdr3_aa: ASTPIGTPTNEKLF

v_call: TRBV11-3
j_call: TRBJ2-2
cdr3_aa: ASSSPNTGELF

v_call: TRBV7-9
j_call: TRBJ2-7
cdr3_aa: ASRRQGGEQY

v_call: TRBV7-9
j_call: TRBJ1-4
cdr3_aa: ASSLEGTVLNEKLF

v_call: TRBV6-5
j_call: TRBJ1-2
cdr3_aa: ASSLETGGASGYT

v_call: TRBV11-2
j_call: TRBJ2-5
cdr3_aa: ASEGLAGGRWQETQY

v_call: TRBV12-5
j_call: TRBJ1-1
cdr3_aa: ASAQDTYTEAF

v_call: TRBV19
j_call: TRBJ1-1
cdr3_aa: ASSIGGNTEAF

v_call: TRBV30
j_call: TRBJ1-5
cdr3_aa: AWSPYSNQPQH

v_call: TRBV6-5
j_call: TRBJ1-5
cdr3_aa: ASSFTYSNQPQH